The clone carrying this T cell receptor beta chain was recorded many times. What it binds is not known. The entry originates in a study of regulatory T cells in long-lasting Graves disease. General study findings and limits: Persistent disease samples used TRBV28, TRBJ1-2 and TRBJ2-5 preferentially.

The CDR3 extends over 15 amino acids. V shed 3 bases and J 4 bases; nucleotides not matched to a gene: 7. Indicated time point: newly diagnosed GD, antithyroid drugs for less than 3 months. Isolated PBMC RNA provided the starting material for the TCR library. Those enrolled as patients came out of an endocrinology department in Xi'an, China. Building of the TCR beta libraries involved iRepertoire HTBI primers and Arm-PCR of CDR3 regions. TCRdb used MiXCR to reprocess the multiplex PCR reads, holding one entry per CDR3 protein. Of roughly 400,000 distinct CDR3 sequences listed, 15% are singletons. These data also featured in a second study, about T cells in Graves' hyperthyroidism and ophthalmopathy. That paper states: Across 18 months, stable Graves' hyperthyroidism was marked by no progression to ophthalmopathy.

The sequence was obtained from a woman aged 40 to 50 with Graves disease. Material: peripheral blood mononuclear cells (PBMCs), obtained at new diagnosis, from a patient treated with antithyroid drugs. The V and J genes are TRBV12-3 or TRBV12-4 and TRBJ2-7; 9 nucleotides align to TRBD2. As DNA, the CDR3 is TGTGCCAGCAGTTTCATAGCGGGAGTCGGGTACGAGCAGTACTTC. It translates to CASSFIAGVGYEQYF.